Included here is one T cell receptor beta chain sequence, with context. Its antigen is currently unknown. This specimen belongs to a study of shared clonotypes between healthy human individuals. Across the study: Three plates were used per donor for CD4 naive, three for CD4 memory, two for CD8 naive and one for CD8 memory. Study-wide findings and caveats: Memory subsets generally showed lower estimated richness than naive subsets. Rarefaction showed sorted-subset sequencing was incomplete despite large depth.

Sorted-subset replicate PCR reactions were performed with about 200 ng DNA, corresponding to roughly 30,000 T cell genomes. Sequencing was performed with immunoSEQ multiplex PCR; in TCRdb, only in-frame clones are kept and a portion is missing. The repertoire holds roughly 2.6 million clones, with more than 90% as singletons. Trimming shortened V by 0 bases and J by 2 bases, and 8 bases separated the two germline ends. Germline V gene data show CDR1 as SGDLS and CDR2 as YYNGEE. The CDR3 has 14 residues. The V call is TRBV9, the J call TRBJ1-2, with a tentative D call TRBD1 (5 bases). The sequenced material came from naive CD4+ T cells sorted from blood. As to subset: CD45RA+ positively selected. The source of this sequence is a man aged 18 to 30 in good health. The CDR3 is CASSVESGNYGYTF. For the CDR3, the DNA is TGTGCCAGCAGCGTAGAGTCAGGGAACTATGGCTACACCTTC.